The 12 T cell receptor beta chains listed next were all sequenced from one sample in a study of blood T cell repertoires in COVID-19. Method: immunoSEQ multiplex PCR; TCRdb's copy keeps in-frame clones and lacks some. The repertoire consists of about 120,000 clones, with 82% occurring once and the leading ten covering approximately 5%. Sequencing input: peripheral blood. The receptors derive from a woman in her 70s with acute or convalescent COVID-19.

This chain connects TRBV6-6 to TRBJ1-2, with TRBD1 identical over 10 bases. With 6 bases clipped from V and 4 bases from J, the junction kept 5 bases outside the gene matches. The CDR3 loop spans 14 amino acids. Germline V gene sequence: CDR1 MNHNY, CDR2 SVGAGI (reference sequence). Here the CDR3 DNA reads TGTGCCAGCAGGGGGACAGGGGATGGCTATGGCTACACCTTC. This gives the protein CASRGTGDGYGYTF.

Concerning this clone itself: Other nucleotide sequences in the sample specify the same CDR3. The V call is TRBV6-5, the J call TRBJ1-2, with 9 bases that match TRBD1. The CDR3 loop spans 13 amino acids. The trim removed 4 bases at V and 4 bases at J, leaving 1 base unmatched. Germline V gene data show CDR1 as MNHEY and CDR2 as SVGAGI. The CDR3 loop is CASSLDRGYGYTF. As DNA, the CDR3 is TGTGCCAGCAGTTTGGACAGGGGCTATGGCTACACCTTC.

Written as DNA, the CDR3 is TGTGCCAGCAGTTCTTATTACTTGGGACAGGGGTCCGATAGCAATCAGCCCCAGCATTTT. This sequence encodes CASSSYYLGQGSDSNQPQHF. J is TRBJ1-5 and V is TRBV6-2 or TRBV6-3, with 10 bases lining up with TRBD1. Germline values: CDR1 MNHEY, CDR2 SVGEGT. The CDR3 spans 20 residues. Trimming removed 4 bases from V and 0 bases from J; junction bases left unmatched: 15.

The rearrangement joins TRBV6-5 to TRBJ1-6; D is possibly TRBD1 (5 bases). V shed 6 bases and J shed 7 bases, with 10 bases lying between them. The CDR3 has 13 amino acids. Germline CDR1 reads MNHEY; CDR2 reads SVGAGI. The DNA for the CDR3 is TGTGCCAGCAGCAAAGGACACAATTCACCCCTCCACTTT. Translating it yields CASSKGHNSPLHF.

The chain has TRBV30 and TRBJ1-1, with a tentative D call TRBD1 (6 bases). From germline, CDR1 is GTSNPN and CDR2 SVGIG (reference sequence). Trimming left V 0 bases short and J 3 bases short, with 8 bases between. The CDR3 runs to 13 residues. DNA of the CDR3: TGTGCCTGGAGTGTCGACAGGTACACTGAAGCTTTCTTT. Its protein is CAWSVDRYTEAFF.

CDR3 sequence: CASSQIGRVSGTGNTEAFF. DNA of the CDR3: TGCGCCAGCAGCCAAATCGGGCGGGTGTCGGGGACAGGGAACACTGAAGCTTTCTTT. This chain links TRBV4-1 with TRBJ1-1, with TRBD1 matching over 8 bases. CDR3 length: 19 residues. Germline trimming cut 2 bases from V and 1 base from J; bases unmatched to any gene: 15. CDR1 and CDR2 from the germline V gene are MGHRA and YSYEKL.

The J gene is TRBJ1-6, the V gene TRBV6-5; D is unresolved. Germline CDR1 reads MNHEY; CDR2 reads SVGAGI. The CDR3 covers 13 residues. Trimming took 6 bases from V and 10 from J, leaving 13 bases between them. The chain's CDR3 is CASRVSPGSPLHF. The CDR3 DNA is TGTGCCAGCAGAGTTTCACCGGGGTCACCCCTCCACTTT.

The chain uses TRBV9 and TRBJ1-2; D gene uncertain. From germline, CDR1 is SGDLS and CDR2 YYNGEE. V lost 0 bases and J 4 bases, leaving 16 bases between the germline ends. The CDR3 sequence is 16 residues long. The CDR3 spells CASSVAPGRVSYGYTF. CDR3 nucleotide sequence: TGTGCCAGCAGCGTAGCCCCGGGGAGGGTTTCCTATGGCTACACCTTC.

The chain couples TRBV25-1 to TRBJ2-1, with 7 nucleotides matching TRBD2. From germline, CDR1 is MGHDK and CDR2 SYGVNS. The CDR3 has 15 residues. V gave up 5 bases and J gave up 1 base; unmatched junction bases: 5. The CDR3 DNA reads as TGTGCCAGCAGTTATCAGGGAGGGTCCTACAATGAGCAGTTCTTC. Protein product: CASSYQGGSYNEQFF. Drawing the rest from reference TRBV25-1 and TRBJ2-1, the complete variable domain is EADIYQTPRYLVIGTGKKITLECSQTMGHDKMYWYQQDPGMELHLIHYSYGVNSTEKGDLSSESTVSRIRTEHFPLTLESARPSHTSQYLCASSYQGGSYNEQFFGPGTRLTVL.

The rearrangement uses TRBV11-3 and TRBJ1-1; 7 nucleotides match TRBD1. V lost 5 bases and J lost 10; bases outside the gene matches: 19. The CDR3 runs 16 residues. In germline, CDR1 is SGHNT, CDR2 YENEEA. CDR3 bases: TGTGCCAGCAGCCCTAGGAAAGGGGTACAGGGGAGAGTAGCTTTCTTT. It yields the protein CASSPRKGVQGRVAFF.

This clone was found a few times. The chain has TRBV6-2 or TRBV6-3 and TRBJ2-5; 9 positions match TRBD2. This CDR3 is built from 16 residues. With V trimmed by 0 bases and J by 7 bases, 9 bases remained unmatched. Germline values: CDR1 MNHEY, CDR2 SVGEGT. The CDR3 spells CASSYSSGGQPGTQYF. CDR3 DNA sequence: TGTGCCAGCAGTTACTCTAGCGGGGGCCAGCCCGGGACCCAGTACTTC.

The chain combines TRBV15 with TRBJ1-1; D ambiguous. From germline, CDR1 is LNHNV and CDR2 YYDKDF (reference sequence). This CDR3 contains 13 residues. V lost 0 bases to trimming and J lost 4 bases, with 6 bases between them. The CDR3 region has the DNA TGTGCCACCAGCAGAGATCGGGTCACTGAAGCTTTCTTT. This gives the protein CATSRDRVTEAFF.